This entry concerns a single T cell receptor (beta chain). Germline CDR1 reads MNHNY; CDR2 reads SVGAGI (reference sequence). V was cut by 0 bases and J by 6 bases, with 8 bases left in between. This CDR3 contains 13 residues. The repertoire was sequenced with immunoSEQ multiplex PCR; TCRdb's copy has only in-frame clones and lacks some. The sample contains some 30,000 clones, about nine tenths of which appear only once. This sample is part of a study of T cell changes during pregnancy in multiple sclerosis. This clonotype was sampled from a female donor with multiple sclerosis, enrolled in a pregnancy study. This chain connects TRBV6-6 to TRBJ1-1; D might be TRBD1 (6 bases). This material consisted of CD8+ T cells from peripheral blood mononuclear cells, taken in the third trimester of pregnancy. In DNA form, the CDR3 reads TGTGCCAGCAGTTACTCCTACAGGGCTGAAGCTTTCTTT. This encodes CASSYSYRAEAFF.